This paragraph covers one T cell receptor (beta chain) sequence. This sample is part of a study of blood T cell repertoires in COVID-19. Study information: Samples of COVID-19 (acute and convalescent) were obtained from the United States, Italy and Spain.

The CDR3 contains 12 residues. The germline V gene encodes CDR1 GTSNPN and CDR2 SVGIG (reference sequence). The V gene lost 4 bases and the J gene lost 4 bases, with 11 bases spanning the gap. In the authors' methods: It was from reference gene primer amplification that nucleated cell counts were estimated. The repertoire was sequenced with immunoSEQ multiplex PCR; TCRdb's copy has only in-frame clones and lacks some. D and trimming come from the DNA, and the V and J calls and clone size come from that table. The sample lists over 600,000 clones, 90% occurring once. The J gene is TRBJ2-7, the V gene TRBV30; D not resolved. Specimen: peripheral blood. The TCR was taken from a woman under 30 with acute or convalescent COVID-19. In DNA, the CDR3 is TGTGCCTGGAAGCGAACCGTATACGAGCAGTACTTC. Translation gives CAWKRTVYEQYF.